This TCR beta chain emerged from a study of shared clonotypes between healthy human individuals (dated by TCRdb to 2018 to 2021). Some background on the complete study: The cohort included a few men and two women between 18 and 49 years of age. For each donor, CD4 naive and CD4 memory were each given three plates, CD8 naive was given two plates, and CD8 memory was given one plate. Blood TCR repertoires of roughly 5 healthy adults were deeply sequenced to estimate repertoire size and the extent of clonotype sharing between individuals. To increase sequencing depth and limit assay-specific biases, TCR repertoire library preparation and sequencing were carried out by different laboratories using diverse techniques. Between about 0.8 and 9 billion PBMCs per donor were obtained by leukapheresis.

The donors were healthy, HIV-negative adults with no recently reported acute infections or vaccinations. Every donor was a Caucasian adult residing in Nashville, Tennessee, USA. CD4+ T cells were enriched by magnetic negative selection; naive cells were then positively selected on CD45RA, and the negative fraction formed the memory subset. Blood was collected by leukapheresis, and PBMCs were isolated by Ficoll-Histopaque density gradient centrifugation and then cryopreserved in liquid nitrogen vapor phase. Analytical flow cytometry was used to check the purity and quantity of each magnetically sorted T cell population. Genomic DNA was isolated from every sorted fraction and measured by UV absorbance on a Nanodrop 2000c. Remarks on this clone: Its antigen is still unknown. The record has no base qualities; no much larger clone is one base away.

The full study reports these points: Compared with non-shared clonotypes, clonotypes shared by all four sorted-subset donors had higher generation probabilities. Because the study included a small number of donors, the genetic and exposure-history diversity represented was limited. Sampling was restricted to blood, and TCR repertoires in tissues likely differ from the TCR repertoires found in blood. Rarefaction of sorted-subset datasets indicated incomplete sequencing despite the large sequencing depth. Pairwise subsampling led to the expectation that sequencing depth would affect the degree of clonotype sharing among donors. When a handful of donors were compared, the shared fraction of clonotypes was roughly 5% for naive CD4, approximately 3.5% for naive CD8, 2% to 2.5% for memory CD4, and 0.4% for memory CD8. Estimated clonotype richness was generally larger for naive than for memory subsets.

Using the deep immunoSEQ assay, multiplex PCR amplified TCR CDR3 regions from genomic DNA. Extracted genomic DNA from each cell subset was distributed evenly across all wells of several immunoSEQ 96-well plates, and each plate was treated as a replicate. Each replicate PCR for sorted subsets received 200 ng genomic DNA, equal to roughly 30,000 T cell genomes. Purified libraries were measured with a Qubit 3.0 fluorometer, size-checked on a Bioanalyzer 2100, and measured again with the KAPA Library Quantification kit. Each immunoSEQ 96-well plate was sequenced on its own single-read 150-cycle Illumina NextSeq 550 flow cell. Regarding the original processing steps: Because the immunoSEQ output held only junctional sequences and lacked quality scores, the filtering could not match the filtering applied to full-length reads. To assign V/J genes and CDR3, sequences were annotated against IMGT germline references using PyIR, a Python wrapper for IgBLAST v1.9. Reads with weak V/J assignments (E-value above 1e-6), missing CDR3, stop codons, out-of-frame junctions, or ambiguous translated residues were removed. A V3J clonotype was defined by an identical inferred V gene, J gene, and CDR3 amino acid sequence. The percentage overlap between two repertoires was calculated by dividing the number of shared unique clonotypes by the size of the smaller repertoire. RTK rarefaction, the Chao1 estimator, and Recon v2.1 estimates of unobserved clonotypes were used to assess repertoire richness. OLGA was used to compute generation probabilities for all TCRbeta clonotypes that the gDNA method yielded from a few donors. TCRdb holds this immuneACCESS table with in-frame rearrangements only. Some clones are missing; in checked studies, unresolved V genes explain under half, and the rest has no known cause. V and J calls and clone size are as listed in that table; D and trimming were resolved from the DNA. The sample table contains roughly 650,000 clones; only one count was recorded for less than 98% of them. Jointly, the top ten make up roughly 0.05% of the sample.

The receptor comes from a woman aged 25-40 years in good health. Sequenced input: naive CD4+ T cells sorted from blood. The sample's cell subset or site label, decoded: CD45RA+ positively selected.

This receptor has the CDR3 CASSPSRGGTDTQYF. The nucleotide sequence is TGTGCCAGCTCACCATCCAGGGGCGGCACAGATACGCAGTATTTT. This chain is built from TRBV18 and TRBJ2-3, with a tentative D gene TRBD1 over 6 matching bases. The trim is 2 bases for V and 1 base for J, with a gap of 10 bases between the germline ends. Looking up the germline V gene yields CDR1 KGHSH and CDR2 LQKENI. Inclusive of the bounding cysteine and phenylalanine, the CDR3 is 15 residues long. The only DNA kept is the CDR3, 45 bases in frame from the first base.